What follows are 9 T cell receptor beta chains derived from one specimen sequenced in a study of cytomegalovirus exposure and HLA in healthy donors. Sequenced by immunoSEQ multiplex PCR; TCRdb stores in-frame clones only, minus some. This sample yields 80,000 or so clones, of which 85% to 95% are seen a single time; 0.69% belongs to the top ten. The sequencing input was PBMCs. The receptors here all came from a young woman in good health and CMV-seronegative.

V is TRBV7-2 and J is TRBJ2-1; 9 bases are a match to TRBD1. CDR3 size: 15 residues. The junction had 8 bases not matched to a gene; V was cut back by 5 bases and J by 6 bases. Germline V gene data show CDR1 as SGHTA and CDR2 as FQGNSA. CDR3 residues: CASSARDRVVNEQFF. For the CDR3, the DNA is TGTGCCAGCAGCGCCCGGGACAGGGTTGTCAATGAGCAGTTCTTC.

This chain links TRBV11-2 with TRBJ1-1, with D possibly TRBD1 on 5 matching bases. Trimming left V 2 bases short and J 0 bases short, with 7 bases between. CDR1 SGHAT and CDR2 FQNNGV come from the germline V gene. This CDR3 spans 14 amino acids. The CDR3 nucleotides read TGTGCCAGCAGCTTAACAGGCATGAACACTGAAGCTTTCTTT. Translated, it gives CASSLTGMNTEAFF. Supplemented by reference TRBV11-2 and TRBJ1-1, the full variable domain reads EAGVAQSPRYKIIEKRQSVAFWCNPISGHATLYWYQQILGQGPKLLIQFQNNGVVDDSQLPKDRFSAERLKGVDSTLKIQPAKLEDSAVYLCASSLTGMNTEAFFGQGTRLTVV.

The chain employs TRBV7-2 and TRBJ2-1; 9 bases are shared with TRBD2. The V gene end was trimmed by 0 bases and the J gene end by 9 bases; junction bases not matched to a gene: 9. This CDR3 contains 16 residues. Looked up from germline, CDR1 is SGHTA and CDR2 is FQGNSA. The CDR3 protein is CASSLALGGGVVEQFF. The DNA of the CDR3 is TGTGCCAGCAGCTTAGCGCTCGGCGGGGGGGTTGTTGAGCAGTTCTTC.

This chain connects TRBV18 to TRBJ1-1; the D is unclear. CDR3 length equals 14 residues. Germline V CDR1 and CDR2: KGHSH, LQKENI. V shed 0 bases and J shed 6 bases, with 11 bases lying between them. The chain's CDR3 is CASSPPRGSPEAFF. The CDR3, as DNA: TGTGCCAGCTCACCACCGCGGGGAAGCCCTGAAGCTTTCTTT. The complete variable domain, with remaining parts taken from reference TRBV18 and TRBJ1-1, reads NAGVMQNPRHLVRRRGQEARLRCSPMKGHSHVYWYRQLPEEGLKFMVYLQKENIIDESGMPKERFSAEFPKEGPSILRIQQVVRGDSAAYFCASSPPRGSPEAFFGQGTRLTVV.

This clone has only one observation. The CDR3 DNA sequence: TGTGCCAGCAGTACAGGGGGCTACACTGAAGCTTTCTTT. Protein: CASSTGGYTEAFF. The chain joins TRBV9 to TRBJ1-1; 9 bases fit TRBD1. The V segment lost 5 bases and the J segment 3 bases; nucleotides outside the gene matches: 2. Germline CDR1 and CDR2: SGDLS and YYNGEE. The CDR3 sequence is 13 residues long. The variable domain in full, completed from reference TRBV9 and TRBJ1-1, reads DSGVTQTPKHLITATGQRVTLRCSPRSGDLSVYWYQQSLDQGLQFLIQYYNGEERAKGNILERFSAQQFPDLHSELNLSSLELGDSALYFCASSTGGYTEAFFGQGTRLTVV.

This chain uses TRBV4-3 with TRBJ1-5; D unresolved. Trimming removed 2 bases from V and 4 bases from J, with 12 bases in between. The CDR3 has 15 residues. CDR1 is LGHNA and CDR2 is YSLEER in the germline V gene. The CDR3 DNA reads TGCGCCAGCAGCCAACGACGAGAGGGAAATCAGCCCCAGCATTTT. Amino acid sequence: CASSQRREGNQPQHF.

The chain has TRBV5-4 and TRBJ1-1, with 7 bases identical to TRBD1. Germline CDR1 reads SGHNT; CDR2 reads YYREEE (reference sequence). The CDR3 loop spans 14 amino acids. The trim removed 2 bases at V and 2 bases at J, leaving 3 bases unmatched. The CDR3 DNA reads as TGTGCCAGCAGCTTAGGGACAGCTAACACTGAAGCTTTCTTT. This encodes CASSLGTANTEAFF.

V and J are TRBV9 and TRBJ1-2; weak D call: TRBD1 (5 bases). The CDR3 consists of 16 residues. V shed 3 bases and J shed 4 bases, with 19 bases lying between them. Germline-derived CDR1 and CDR2 are SGDLS and YYNGEE. DNA for the CDR3: TGTGCCAGCAGCGGGGGGGGACCAAAGAAGCCCTATGGCTACACCTTC. It encodes CASSGGGPKKPYGYTF.

The J gene is TRBJ2-1, the V gene TRBV5-5; no clear D. Looked up from germline, CDR1 is SGHKS and CDR2 is YYEKEE (reference sequence). Trimming took off 1 base at V and 7 bases at J, with 12 bases between the two ends. The CDR3 has 14 residues. The CDR3 here is CASSLPTTENEQFF. The CDR3 region has the DNA TGTGCCAGCAGCTTGCCCACAACCGAAAATGAGCAGTTCTTC.